This T cell receptor (beta chain) derives from a study of shared clonotypes between healthy human individuals. CD45RO-negative, CCR7-selected cells formed the naive CD8 fraction, which excluded terminally differentiated effector memory CD45RA+ cells. V lost 0 bases and J 2 bases, leaving 10 bases between the germline ends. The CDR3 totals 15 residues. The germline V gene has CDR1 SGHDT and CDR2 YYEEEE. Clones were read by immunoSEQ multiplex PCR, and TCRdb kept only the in-frame ones, dropping some. The data hold about 2.2 million clones, with 93% observed a single time. The chain employs TRBV5-6 and TRBJ2-3; D possibly corresponds to TRBD2 (6 bases). This sequence originates from a man younger than 35 in good health. Some clones in this sample may be carry-over from other donors' samples. The sample comprised naive CD8+ T cells from PBMCs. Here the CDR3 DNA reads TGTGCCAGCAGCTTGGGCGGCGGGACCACAGATACGCAGTATTTT. As protein: CASSLGGGTTDTQYF. The variable domain in full, with the rest retrieved from reference TRBV5-6 and TRBJ2-3, is DAGVTQSPTHLIKTRGQQVTLRCSPKSGHDTVSWYQQALGQGPQFIFQYYEEEERQRGNFPDRFSGHQFPNYSSELNVNALLLGDSALYLCASSLGGGTTDTQYFGPGTRLTVL.